Following are 20 T cell receptor beta chains from one sample sequenced in a study of graft-versus-host responses after intestinal transplantation (dated by TCRdb to the early 2020s). The library was produced with the immunoSEQ multiplex PCR assay. The table was pulled from immuneACCESS by TCRdb, which kept in-frame rearrangements only. Such tables lose some clones; where checked, under half of the loss comes from unresolved V genes, and the rest has no known cause. The sample has 77,000 or so clones on record, around 92% of them singletons. Clones ranked in the top ten supply over 0.55% of the sample. Sequenced material: PBMCs, taken 98 days after intestinal transplantation. These receptor sequences come from a human patient who received an intestinal transplant, so some T cells may come from the graft donor.

J is TRBJ2-7 and V is TRBV7-9, with 9 bases identical to TRBD2. V shed 2 bases and J 6 bases; nucleotides not matched to a gene: 14. The CDR3 extends over 17 amino acids. In germline, CDR1 is SEHNR, CDR2 FQNEAQ (reference sequence). CDR3 amino acids: CASSLYSTSGWESEQYF. CDR3 DNA sequence: TGTGCCAGCAGCTTATATTCGACTAGCGGTTGGGAGAGCGAGCAGTACTTC.

This clone has only one observation. The chain is built from TRBV21-1 and TRBJ2-5; TRBD2, the table's D call, lacks a check against the DNA. The J call may be faulty, since TRBJ2-7 better matches the DNA end. TRBV21-1 is a documented pseudogene. This CDR3 contains 15 residues. CDR3 DNA: TGTGCCAGCAGCAAAGCCTCTAGCGGGAGTCGCGAGCAGTACTTC. As protein: CASSKASSGSREQYF.

The chain has TRBV10-3 and TRBJ2-2, with 7 bases aligning to TRBD2. The length of the CDR3 is 14 residues. CDR1 and CDR2 (germline): ENHRY, SYGVKD. V lost 5 bases and J lost 4; bases outside the gene matches: 4. DNA of the CDR3: TGTGCCATCAGTAGCGGGGATACCACCGGGGAGCTGTTTTTT. This codes for CAISSGDTTGELFF.

CDR3 amino acids: CASSHRTETEAFF. The CDR3 nucleotides are TGTGCCAGCAGCCATCGGACGGAGACTGAAGCTTTCTTT. The chain employs TRBV6-6 and TRBJ1-1; no firm D call. Germline values: CDR1 MNHNY, CDR2 SVGAGI (reference sequence). V lost 6 bases and J lost 5, with 13 bases in between. The CDR3 has 13 amino acids.

The chain is built from TRBV14 and TRBJ1-2; 8 bases agree with TRBD1. The CDR3 contains 16 residues. With V trimmed by 0 bases and J by 4 bases, 7 bases remained unmatched. The germline CDR1 and CDR2 sequences are SGHDN and FVKESK. The CDR3 DNA follows: TGTGCCAGCAGCCAAGAGGCGCAGGGGGCACTCTATGGCTACACCTTC. Amino acids: CASSQEAQGALYGYTF.

The chain combines TRBV6-1 with TRBJ2-7; no firm D call. Germline V gives CDR1 MNHNS, CDR2 SASEGT. Between the trimmed V and J ends, which lost 3 bases and 0 bases, there was a span of 9 bases. The CDR3 is 14 residues long. The CDR3 here is CASSDSFSSYEQYF. The CDR3 nucleotides are TGTGCCAGCAGTGACAGTTTCAGCTCCTACGAGCAGTACTTC.

The chain joins TRBV29-1 to TRBJ2-7; the match to TRBD2 covers 9 bases. V lost 5 bases, J lost 0 bases, and 2 bases stayed unmatched. The CDR3 contains 13 residues. Germline V gene lookup returns CDR1 SQVTM and CDR2 ANQGSEA. CDR3 DNA sequence: TGCAGCGTTTCTAGCGGGGACTCCTACGAGCAGTACTTC. It is translated as CSVSSGDSYEQYF.

Only a few counts were recorded for this clone. In DNA form, the CDR3 reads TGCGCCAGCAGTCCGGGACTAGCGGCATACGAGCAGTACTTC. Its translation is CASSPGLAAYEQYF. The chain uses TRBV10-2 and TRBJ2-7; 11 nucleotides match TRBD2. Germline trimming cut 5 bases from V and 4 bases from J; bases unmatched to any gene: 4. This CDR3 is 14 amino acids long. CDR1 and CDR2 (germline): WSHSY, SAAADI.

V is TRBV2 and J is TRBJ2-3; D is perhaps TRBD2 (5 bases). From germline, CDR1 is SNHLY and CDR2 FYNNEI. Trimming left V 4 bases short and J 1 base short, with 15 bases between. The CDR3 spans 16 residues. CDR3 region: CASSAESGLGTDTQYF. CDR3 nucleotides: TGTGCCAGCAGTGCGGAGAGCGGTTTAGGCACAGATACGCAGTATTTT. Combining the CDR3 with reference TRBV2 and TRBJ2-3 gives the whole variable domain EPEVTQTPSHQVTQMGQEVILRCVPISNHLYFYWYRQILGQKVEFLVSFYNNEISEKSEIFDDQFSVERPDGSNFTLKIRSTKLEDSAMYFCASSAESGLGTDTQYFGPGTRLTVL.

The V gene is TRBV29-1, the J gene TRBJ2-6; possible D gene TRBD2, 6 bases. Germline CDR1 is SQVTM and CDR2 is ANQGSEA. The CDR3 loop spans 17 amino acids. Trimming removed 0 bases at V and 1 base at J, with 13 bases between. This CDR3 is CSVEEESGGSGANVLTF. DNA of the CDR3: TGCAGCGTTGAAGAAGAAAGTGGAGGGTCTGGGGCCAACGTCCTGACTTTC. The entire variable domain, with the rest obtained from reference TRBV29-1 and TRBJ2-6, is as follows: SAVISQKPSRDICQRGTSLTIQCQVDSQVTMMFWYRQQPGQSLTLIATANQGSEATYESGFVIDKFPISRPNLTFSTLTVSNMSPEDSSIYLCSVEEESGGSGANVLTFGAGSRLTVL.

CDR3 in amino acids: CASSEWGEGYEQYF. CDR3 in DNA: TGTGCCAGCAGTGAATGGGGGGAGGGCTACGAGCAGTACTTC. V is TRBV6-1 and J is TRBJ2-7; TRBD2 agrees at 7 bases. In germline, CDR1 is MNHNS, CDR2 SASEGT. Trimming at V came to 2 bases and at J to 3 bases, leaving 4 bases not matched to a gene. The CDR3 loop spans 14 amino acids.

This clone has more than one count but fewer than ten. This chain links TRBV6-5 with TRBJ1-2; a weak D match, TRBD1 (6 bases). From germline, CDR1 is MNHEY and CDR2 SVGAGI. The CDR3 loop spans 13 amino acids. The V end lost 6 bases, the J end lost 4 bases, and 12 bases lay between the germline ends. The chain's CDR3 is CASSPGTPYGYTF. For the CDR3, the DNA is TGTGCCAGCAGCCCCGGGACACCCTATGGCTACACCTTC.

The chain joins TRBV14 to TRBJ1-4, with TRBD1 as a possible D gene (5 bases). CDR3 length: 12 amino acids. Trimming took 4 bases from V and 6 from J, leaving 6 bases between them. CDR1 is SGHDN and CDR2 is FVKESK in the germline V gene. CDR3 sequence reads: CASSRQHEKLFF. The CDR3 region has the DNA TGTGCCAGCAGCCGACAGCATGAAAAACTGTTTTTT.

The rearrangement uses TRBV2 and TRBJ2-1, with 9 bases fitting TRBD2. Germline V gene sequence: CDR1 SNHLY, CDR2 FYNNEI. The CDR3 spans 15 residues. The V gene end was trimmed by 4 bases and the J gene end by 5 bases; junction bases not matched to a gene: 6. The CDR3 region is CASSGPAGGHNEQFF. The DNA of the CDR3 is TGTGCCAGCAGTGGCCCAGCGGGGGGACACAATGAGCAGTTCTTC.

A few counts support this clone. The chain joins TRBV6-5 to TRBJ1-2; D is unresolved. This CDR3 spans 15 amino acids. With 0 bases removed from V and 2 bases from J, the gap between germline ends came to 10 bases. CDR1 and CDR2 from the germline V gene are MNHEY and SVGAGI. CDR3 sequence (DNA): TGTGCCAGCAGTTACTCGGAACAGCTAAACTATGGCTACACCTTC. It yields the protein CASSYSEQLNYGYTF.

The V and J genes are TRBV6-6 and TRBJ1-1; no reliable D call. The CDR3 sequence is 14 residues long. Per the germline V gene, CDR1 is MNHNY and CDR2 is SVGAGI (reference sequence). Trimming took 5 bases from V and 1 from J, leaving 11 bases between them. The CDR3 region is CASSGSTPNTEAFF. The CDR3 nucleotides read TGTGCCAGCAGTGGATCGACCCCGAACACTGAAGCTTTCTTT.

The chain employs TRBV2 and TRBJ2-6, with D possibly being TRBD2 (6 bases). V shed 7 bases and J shed 4 bases, with 23 bases lying between them. The length of the CDR3 is 18 residues. Germline values: CDR1 SNHLY, CDR2 FYNNEI. The CDR3 DNA reads as TGTGCCAGCACGGGTCGGGGGTCTAGCGAAATAGGGGCCAACGTCCTGACTTTC. Translation gives CASTGRGSSEIGANVLTF.

The V and J genes are TRBV2 and TRBJ2-7, with TRBD1 as a possible D gene (6 bases). The V gene's germline CDR1 is SNHLY and CDR2 FYNNEI. This CDR3 contains 16 residues. V was trimmed by 1 base and J by 0 bases, leaving 13 bases between them. CDR3 in amino acids: CASSEGGRGISYEQYF. CDR3 sequence (DNA): TGTGCCAGCAGTGAAGGAGGCAGGGGCATCTCCTACGAGCAGTACTTC.

The chain joins TRBV5-1 to TRBJ2-3; D possibly corresponds to TRBD2 (7 bases). CDR1 and CDR2 (germline): SGHRS, YFSETQ. This CDR3 contains 15 residues. Trimming removed 3 bases at V and 2 bases at J, with 13 bases between. The CDR3 DNA follows: TGCGCCAGCAGCTATCGGGGGGCCGACACAGATACGCAGTATTTT. Encoded protein: CASSYRGADTDTQYF.

The chain combines TRBV7-3 with TRBJ2-3, with 11 bases fitting TRBD2. Germline values: CDR1 SGHTA, CDR2 FQGTGA. The V and J ends lost 5 bases and 2 bases, in that order; junction bases with no gene match: 6. This CDR3 is built from 16 residues. CDR3 sequence (DNA): TGTGCCAGCAGCCCTCTAGCGGGAGGACACACAGATACGCAGTATTTT. Encoded protein: CASSPLAGGHTDTQYF.